The clone carrying this T cell receptor (beta chain) came up a few times. Antigen unknown. A universal primer site arose from template switching, and cDNA bore unique molecular identifiers. TCRdb redid the calling of the 5' RACE reads with MiXCR, one entry per CDR3 protein. The sample consists of under 500,000 distinct CDR3 sequences, approximately 15% of them appearing once. This entry is derived from a study of identical twins. Study conclusions and caveats: Analyses of zero insertions could be partly confounded by invariant MAIT and iNKT cells. Models predicted less out-of-frame TCR alpha sharing in monozygotic twins than was found.

These sequences were also reported in another study, on yellow fever vaccine responses in identical twins.

Sequencing used CD4+ T cells sorted from blood. The clonotype comes from a woman under 30 in good health.

The CDR3 region is CATSEGSTNTEAFF. CDR3 nucleotides: TGTGCCACCAGTGAGGGCAGTACGAACACTGAAGCTTTCTTT. The V gene is TRBV24-1, the J gene TRBJ1-1; no reliable D call. The CDR3 has 14 residues. V lost 4 bases and J lost 1, with 9 bases in between. Germline V lookup: CDR1 KGHDR, CDR2 SFDVKD.